Here is one T cell receptor (beta chain) with its context. Antigen: not known. The source of the sample is a study of T cell repertoires in cytomegalovirus infection. Study-level information: Both CMV infection and a matching HLA type were indicated by public TCR beta signatures.

Study outcomes and limitations: Predominance within the ex vivo response was attributable to HLA-C-restricted CMV-specific TCR beta clonotypes.

TCRdb itself ran the reads through MiXCR, one entry per CDR3 protein. This table has approximately 110,000 distinct CDR3 sequences, roughly 41% appearing once. This CDR3 contains 14 residues. The V segment lost 4 bases and the J segment 7 bases; nucleotides outside the gene matches: 5. The V gene's germline CDR1 is MGHRA and CDR2 YSYEKL. The origin of this receptor is a human donor in good health (CMV status not recorded). Some clones in this sample may be carry-over from other donors' samples. The material sequenced was CD8+ T cells from cultured PBMCs, taken from culture after CMV antigen stimulation. The chain combines TRBV4-1 with TRBJ1-2; 11 bases are shared with TRBD1. The CDR3 DNA sequence: TGCGCCAGCAGCCTGGGACAGGGGGAGGTTGGCTACACCTTC. It is translated as CASSLGQGEVGYTF.